The sequence of this T cell receptor beta chain was determined in a study of CD8 T cells in Susac syndrome (dated by TCRdb to the late 2010s). About the study as a whole: Of the Susac syndrome patients who were sequenced, roughly 6 had clinically active disease and roughly 8 were in clinical remission. Susac syndrome patients were therapy-naive, on corticosteroids (some also receiving IVIg), or on IVIg alone at blood withdrawal. Whether CD8+ T cell activation and differentiation in Susac syndrome was antigen driven was tested using repertoire sequencing. CD8+ T cell repertoire clonality was compared between some 13 healthy donors, approximately 14 Susac syndrome patients and some 15 multiple sclerosis patients. The study at large found these results: In the total CD8+ and CD8+ TEMRA repertoires, roughly 15 and five Susac-specific public clones, respectively, were identified. The number of individuals in the TCR sequencing and HLA analysis was recognized as being relatively small. Susac syndrome CD8+ repertoires showed clonal expansion, highest in CD8+ TEMRA cells and greater in clinically active than remitting patients.

Unmatched junction bases come to 13, with V trimmed by 6 bases and J by 1 base. CDR1 and CDR2 are read off the germline V gene (reference sequence) as MNHEY and SMNVEV. Reading from cysteine to phenylalanine, the CDR3 counts 18 amino acids. Only CDR3 DNA remains: 54 bases, in frame from the first base. With regard to this clonotype: Its antigen is currently not known. Base qualities were left out, and no much larger clone turns up one base away.

RNA was extracted using the RNeasy kit, and roughly 0.45 to 1 microgram was reverse transcribed with random hexamers. The immunoSEQ multiplex PCR assay, covering 54 Vbeta and 13 Jbeta segments, was used to amplify TCR beta CDR3 regions. Bias from PCR amplification was corrected by using a synthetic template baseline for primer optimization and for computational correction. Per the authors' processing: Reads were annotated to V, D and J genes per IMGT and analyzed with immunoSEQ Analyzer, keeping only productive sequences. To calculate clonality, Shannon entropy was normalized by log2 of the number of productive unique sequences and then subtracted from one. For each patient and control, public and private clones were evaluated within the 100 most prevalent clones. Clones were defined as Susac-specific if absent from the healthy and MS cohorts, from over a thousand published viral clones and from other ImmuneACCESS disease sequences. TCRdb ran its own pipeline on the public reads, namely fastp trimming at Q25 and MiXCR clone calling, and kept in-frame beta chains. Merged by CDR3 protein, the rows form single entries marked with the most common genes and DNA. It is TCRdb's table, rather than the study itself, that gives the V and J calls and clone size. In all, the sample holds about 76,000 distinct CDR3 sequences, and approximately 95% of those were seen once. 0.45% to 0.55% of the sample lies in the top ten.

Peripheral blood CD8+ and CD4+ T cells from healthy donors, Susac syndrome patients and multiple sclerosis patients were profiled by high-throughput TCR beta sequencing. Recently defined diagnostic criteria for definite or probable disease were met by the Susac syndrome patients. Bulk CD8+ and CD4+ T cells were purified by magnetic negative isolation, whereas CD8+ TEMRA cells were enriched by FACS. Blood was drawn into EDTA tubes, processed within 24 hours, and PBMCs were isolated by density gradient centrifugation. PBMCs intended for TCR sequencing were cryopreserved in liquid nitrogen and thawed later in a water bath at 37 degrees C. A purity of at least 90% was achieved for sorted or isolated CD4+, CD8+ and CD8+ TEMRA cells.

Sequences were obtained from CD8+ T cells from PBMCs. The V and J genes are TRBV27 and TRBJ1-5; TRBD1 lines up with 9 middle nucleotides. This TCR derives from a human donor with Susac syndrome. DNA sequence: TGTGCCAGCAGAGCCGGGACAGGGTTCCGGTGGAGCAATCAGCCCCAGCATTTT. Translation gives CASRAGTGFRWSNQPQHF.